Listed below are T cell receptor beta chains from one sample, sequenced in a study of blood T cell repertoires in COVID-19. The assay was immunoSEQ multiplex PCR, and TCRdb's table has in-frame clones only and misses some. The sample has 200,000 to 250,000 clones; 70% to 90% are singletons. Sequenced input: PBMCs or T cells enriched from blood (not recorded which). These receptors were taken from a man aged 40-55 years who had recovered from COVID-19. CDR3s include the opening cysteine and the closing phenylalanine or tryptophan. The D gene is left open where the match is weak. Size tells how often a clone was seen (once, few, many) or the class of an expanded clone, and some rows leave it out.

size	V	D	J	DNA	CDR3
once	TRBV9	.	TRBJ1-1	TGTGCCAGCAGCCAGCAGACAATGAACACTGAAGCTTTCTTT	CASSQQTMNTEAFF
.	TRBV11-2	TRBD1	TRBJ1-1	TGTGCCAGTTCGGTAGGCGGGACAGGTAGGACTGAAGCTTTCTTT	CASSVGGTGRTEAFF
few	TRBV29-1	TRBD1	TRBJ1-1	TGCAGCGTTATCCGGGACAGGGGAAACACTGAAGCTTTCTTT	CSVIRDRGNTEAFF
.	TRBV10-3	TRBD2	TRBJ2-1	TGTGCCACCGAGTCTAGCGGCTCCTACAATGAGCAGTTCTTC	CATESSGSYNEQFF
.	TRBV19	.	TRBJ1-5	TGTGCCAGTAGTATATTGTCCGGGTTCAAGCCCCAGCATTTT	CASSILSGFKPQHF
.	TRBV6-5	TRBD1	TRBJ2-3	TGTGCCAGCAGCTTCTCGAGGGGGCCCACAGATACGCAGTATTTT	CASSFSRGPTDTQYF
few	TRBV18	TRBD1	TRBJ1-1	TGTGCCAGCTCAGATCAGGGGGGGAACACTGAAGCTTTCTTT	CASSDQGGNTEAFF
.	TRBV7-9	.	TRBJ1-3	TGTGCCAGCAGCTTAAGGGAGAACACCATATATTTT	CASSLRENTIYF
.	TRBV19	TRBD1	TRBJ1-3	TGTGCCAGTAGTATCGGACAGGGAGGAGGAAACACCATATATTTT	CASSIGQGGGNTIYF
.	TRBV5-1	TRBD2	TRBJ2-3	TGCGCCAGCAGCTCCCTGGTAGCGGGAGGATCGCAGTATTTT	CASSSLVAGGSQYF